The rows below give T cell receptor beta chains drawn from one sample of a study of OX40 agonist ivuxolimab in advanced cancers. Repertoires were generated with immunoSEQ multiplex PCR, while TCRdb's copy carries only in-frame clones and drops some. The repertoire includes 20,000 to 25,000 clones, 84% of them detected once, and 45% to 60% sits in the top ten. The sample consisted of CD4+ or CD8+ T cells sorted from blood, taken in a trial of the OX40 agonist ivuxolimab. The origin of the receptors is an adult with an advanced solid tumor such as melanoma, head and neck, liver or kidney cancer. Each CDR3 is given with its conserved first and last residue. Fields, in order: J gene, D gene, V gene, clone size, CDR3 protein, CDR3 DNA. A D gene is named only where the DNA matches it firmly. Rows may omit the clone size; those that give it use once, few, many or a size class.

TRBJ1-2 | TRBD1 | TRBV11-2 | . | CASSFSGGWDGYTF | TGTGCCAGCAGCTTCTCAGGGGGCTGGGATGGCTACACCTTC
TRBJ1-3 | . | TRBV7-3 | . | CASSLTSGNTIYF | TGTGCCAGCAGCCTGACCTCTGGAAACACCATATATTTT
TRBJ1-5 | . | TRBV19 | . | CASGIQGAGQPQHF | TGTGCCAGTGGGATCCAAGGGGCCGGCCAGCCCCAGCATTTT
TRBJ2-7 | TRBD1 | TRBV19 | . | CATLPTGGIGEQYF | TGTGCCACCTTACCGACAGGGGGAATAGGCGAGCAGTACTTC
TRBJ1-1 | . | TRBV28 | . | CASSLGLGGRPTEAFF | TGTGCCAGCAGTTTAGGGCTCGGGGGTCGTCCCACTGAAGCTTTCTTT
TRBJ1-5 | . | TRBV28 | . | CASSFPGGGNQPQHF | TGTGCCAGCAGTTTCCCCGGGGGCGGGAATCAGCCCCAGCATTTT
TRBJ2-7 | TRBD2 | TRBV11-2 | . | CASTLGEGYEQYF | TGTGCCAGCACCCTTGGGGAGGGTTACGAGCAGTACTTC
TRBJ1-4 | . | TRBV9 | few | CASKGLGEKLFF | TGTGCCAGCAAGGGATTGGGGGAAAAACTGTTTTTT
TRBJ1-1 | . | TRBV2 | . | CASSDYGTLTEAFF | TGTGCCAGCAGTGATTATGGAACGCTCACTGAAGCTTTCTTT
TRBJ1-1 | . | TRBV19 | . | CASNSGQLMNTEAFF | TGTGCCAGTAATTCTGGGCAACTCATGAACACTGAAGCTTTCTTT